This T cell receptor (beta chain) emerged from a study of T cell changes during pregnancy in multiple sclerosis. Trimming left V 2 bases short and J 4 bases short, with 6 bases between. Per the germline V gene, CDR1 is ENHRY and CDR2 is SYGVKD. This CDR3 has 12 residues. The data were produced by immunoSEQ multiplex PCR, yet TCRdb's version contains in-frame clones alone and is incomplete. The data show more than 30,000 clones, about 89% seen once. This receptor was obtained from a female donor in good health, enrolled as a control in a pregnancy study. The V and J genes are TRBV10-3 and TRBJ2-7; no firm D call. The sequenced sample was CD4+ T cells from peripheral blood mononuclear cells, obtained in the third trimester of pregnancy. This CDR3 reads CAISEAQYEQYF. CDR3 nucleotide sequence: TGTGCCATCAGTGAGGCCCAGTACGAGCAGTACTTC.